The 20 T cell receptor beta chains in this list originate from one sample, sequenced in a study of Tregs in tolerant kidney transplant recipients. The data were produced by immunoSEQ multiplex PCR, yet TCRdb's version contains in-frame clones alone and is incomplete. The data hold 95,000 or so clones, with 90% to 95% observed a single time. Recipients received nonmyeloablative bone marrow transplants from related graft donors, with transient mixed chimerism. The source material was CD4+ T cells from blood (PBMCs), sampled 12 months after the transplant. The receptor set was obtained from a human patient who received a combined kidney and bone marrow transplant. Some T cells could come from the graft donor.

V usage is TRBV29-1 and J usage is TRBJ2-7, with D maybe TRBD2 (6 bases). This CDR3 has 12 residues. From germline, CDR1 is SQVTM and CDR2 ANQGSEA. Trimming left V 6 bases short and J 3 bases short, with 12 bases between. CDR3 sequence: CSVAPGLYEQYF. The CDR3 region has the DNA TGCAGCGTCGCCCCGGGACTCTACGAGCAGTACTTC.

The chain carries TRBV5-4 and TRBJ2-5; D uncertain. V shed 3 bases and J shed 5 bases, with 17 bases lying between them. Germline lookup yields CDR1 SGHNT and CDR2 YYREEE (reference sequence). CDR3 length: 15 amino acids. CDR3 nucleotide sequence: TGTGCCAGCAGCTCCACTACAAGGCCTGGCGAGACCCAGTACTTC. This encodes CASSSTTRPGETQYF.

This clone has only one observation. The J gene is TRBJ2-1, the V gene TRBV11-2, with 7 bases fitting TRBD1. The V gene end was trimmed by 5 bases and the J gene end by 9 bases; junction bases not matched to a gene: 7. This CDR3 has 13 amino acids. Germline V lookup: CDR1 SGHAT, CDR2 FQNNGV. The CDR3 region is CASSVTGVGEQFF. The CDR3 DNA sequence: TGTGCCAGCAGCGTTACAGGGGTCGGTGAGCAGTTCTTC.

The V gene is TRBV9, the J gene TRBJ1-1, with 8 bases fitting TRBD1. Per germline, CDR1 SGDLS and CDR2 YYNGEE. This CDR3 has 15 amino acids. J gave up 3 bases and V 0 bases, and 4 bases lay outside the gene matches. The CDR3 protein is CASSVDGQGYTEAFF. Written as DNA, the CDR3 is TGTGCCAGCAGCGTAGACGGACAGGGATACACTGAAGCTTTCTTT.

This chain uses TRBV4-2 with TRBJ1-5, with D tentatively TRBD1 (5 bases). The CDR3 covers 15 residues. CDR1 is LGHNA, CDR2 YNFKEQ, per germline. The ends were cut back, 3 bases at V and 5 bases at J, with 14 bases in the middle. The CDR3 here is CASSHGTRGDQPQHF. For the CDR3, the DNA is TGTGCCAGCAGCCATGGGACGCGGGGGGATCAGCCCCAGCATTTT.

A few counts support this clone. The chain joins TRBV21-1 to TRBJ1-1; the tabulated D call, TRBD1, remains unverified against the DNA. TRBV21-1 is assigned pseudogene status. This CDR3 is built from 15 residues. The CDR3 DNA reads as TGTGCCAGCAGCAAAACGGGACAAGAAAACACTGAAGCTTTCTTT. It codes for CASSKTGQENTEAFF.

This rearrangement joins TRBV25-1 to TRBJ1-2; 7 nucleotides align to TRBD1. Germline V CDR1 and CDR2: MGHDK, SYGVNS. The CDR3 is 14 residues long. The V and J ends lost 4 bases and 4 bases, in that order; junction bases with no gene match: 6. The CDR3 loop reads CASSAPGQIYGYTF. The CDR3 DNA reads as TGTGCCAGCAGTGCCCCGGGACAGATCTATGGCTACACCTTC.

The chain is built from TRBV19 and TRBJ2-3, with TRBD2 matching 14 bases. V was clipped by 8 bases and J by 0 bases; unmatched bases: 7. The germline CDR1 and CDR2 sequences are LNHDA and SQIVND (reference sequence). There are 17 residues in the CDR3. The CDR3: CASRGTSGSVSTDTQYF. CDR3 DNA: TGTGCCAGTCGCGGGACTAGCGGGAGTGTAAGCACAGATACGCAGTATTTT.

The chain joins TRBV11-3 to TRBJ1-6, with unresolved D. Germline-derived CDR1 and CDR2 are SGHNT and YENEEA. The CDR3 length is 15 residues. V lost 1 base and J lost 7, with 11 bases in between. The CDR3 sequence is CASSLGGSLNSPLHF. Written as DNA, the CDR3 is TGTGCCAGCAGCTTAGGAGGCAGCCTGAATTCACCCCTCCACTTT.

This CDR3 reads CASSLDPDTIYGYTF. The CDR3 DNA reads TGTGCCAGCAGCTTAGACCCGGACACCATCTATGGCTACACCTTC. This rearrangement joins TRBV7-9 to TRBJ1-2; tentatively, D is TRBD1 (5 bases). Germline V gives CDR1 SEHNR, CDR2 FQNEAQ (reference sequence). The CDR3 length is 15 residues. V was trimmed by 1 base and J by 4 bases, leaving 13 bases between them. Based on the CDR3 plus reference TRBV7-9 and TRBJ1-2, the full variable domain is DTGVSQNPRHKITKRGQNVTFRCDPISEHNRLYWYRQTLGQGPEFLTYFQNEAQLEKSRLLSDRFSAERPKGSFSTLEIQRTEQGDSAMYLCASSLDPDTIYGYTFGSGTRLTVV.

The chain employs TRBV11-3 and TRBJ2-7, with 7 bases lining up with TRBD2. Germline CDR1 reads SGHNT; CDR2 reads YENEEA. V was pared by 4 bases and J by 0 bases, with 3 bases of the junction left unmatched. The CDR3 contains 14 residues. CDR3: CASSSGGTSYEQYF. The CDR3 DNA follows: TGTGCCAGCAGCTCGGGGGGAACCTCCTACGAGCAGTACTTC.

The chain combines TRBV18 with TRBJ2-7; 8 nucleotides line up with TRBD1. Trimming at V came to 2 bases and at J to 6 bases, leaving 6 bases not matched to a gene. Germline assignment: CDR1 KGHSH and CDR2 LQKENI. This CDR3 contains 14 residues. CDR3 sequence reads: CASSPVTGGGEQYF. CDR3 nucleotide sequence: TGTGCCAGCTCACCAGTTACAGGGGGAGGCGAGCAGTACTTC.

Note on this clone: Other DNA sequences in this sample translate to the same CDR3. The chain recombines TRBV7-9 with TRBJ1-6, with no clear D. The CDR3 is 16 residues long. V lost 0 bases to trimming and J lost 0 bases, with 6 bases between them. The V gene's germline CDR1 is SEHNR and CDR2 FQNEAQ (reference sequence). In DNA, the CDR3 is TGTGCCAGCAGCTTAGCGGTGAGCTCCTATAATTCACCCCTCCACTTT. Translating it yields CASSLAVSSYNSPLHF.

The chain has TRBV12-5 and TRBJ2-4; TRBD1 matches 11 bases. The length of the CDR3 is 19 residues. Germline CDR1 reads LGHNT; CDR2 reads FRNRAP. J was trimmed by 0 bases and V by 0 bases; bases with no gene match: 7. This CDR3 reads CASGLVPQGQGVAKNIQYF. DNA for the CDR3: TGTGCTAGTGGTTTGGTACCCCAGGGACAGGGGGTAGCCAAAAACATTCAGTACTTC.

For this clone: The junction shows a germline mismatch at one end, possibly a read error. J is TRBJ2-1 and V is TRBV20-1; TRBD2 agrees at 7 bases. CDR1 and CDR2 from the germline V gene are DFQATT and SNEGSKA (reference sequence). The CDR3 consists of 11 residues. Written as DNA, the CDR3 is TGCAGTGCTAGAACGCTAGCGGATTGGATCTTC. Protein: CSARTLADWIF.

This chain joins TRBV29-1 and TRBJ2-2; maybe TRBD2 (5 bases). The germline V and J ends were trimmed by 7 bases and 5 bases, with 11 bases remaining between them. This CDR3 has 12 residues. CDR1 SQVTM and CDR2 ANQGSEA come from the germline V gene. The chain's CDR3 is CSARTVTGELFF. CDR3 nucleotide sequence: TGCAGCGCCAGGACTGTTACCGGGGAGCTGTTTTTT.

CDR3 DNA sequence: TGTGCCAGCAGCTCCCCAATGGCAACAGGGGAGGCGGACTATGGCTACACCTTC. This codes for CASSSPMATGEADYGYTF. The gene calls are TRBV21-1 and TRBJ1-2; TRBD1, as called in the table, went unchecked against the DNA. TRBV21-1 is a recognized pseudogene. The CDR3 has 18 amino acids.

This clone was recorded once. The chain is built from TRBV11-2 and TRBJ2-7; D not resolved. Germline V gives CDR1 SGHAT, CDR2 FQNNGV. V was trimmed by 3 bases and J by 2 bases, leaving 11 bases between them. This CDR3 comprises 14 residues. In DNA form, the CDR3 reads TGTGCCAGCAGCTTTGTTGTGGGCGCCTACGAGCAGTACTTC. This encodes CASSFVVGAYEQYF. Full variable domain (outside the CDR3, taken from reference TRBV11-2 and TRBJ2-7): EAGVAQSPRYKIIEKRQSVAFWCNPISGHATLYWYQQILGQGPKLLIQFQNNGVVDDSQLPKDRFSAERLKGVDSTLKIQPAKLEDSAVYLCASSFVVGAYEQYFGPGTRLTVT.

The chain joins TRBV18 to TRBJ1-3, with D possibly TRBD1 on 5 matching bases. V was cut by 2 bases and J by 6 bases, with 17 bases left in between. The CDR3 loop spans 16 amino acids. Germline CDR1 is KGHSH and CDR2 is LQKENI. This CDR3 is CASSPIQGRKENTIYF. The CDR3 DNA reads as TGTGCCAGCTCACCAATTCAGGGCCGGAAAGAAAACACCATATATTTT. The whole variable domain, filled in from reference TRBV18 and TRBJ1-3, reads NAGVMQNPRHLVRRRGQEARLRCSPMKGHSHVYWYRQLPEEGLKFMVYLQKENIIDESGMPKERFSAEFPKEGPSILRIQQVVRGDSAAYFCASSPIQGRKENTIYFGEGSWLTVV.

The rearrangement joins TRBV7-2 to TRBJ2-5; no firm D call. The germline gives CDR1 SGHTA, CDR2 FQGNSA. Trimming took 1 base from V and 5 from J, leaving 8 bases between them. CDR3 length: 13 amino acids. The CDR3: CASSLGGDETQYF. CDR3 nucleotide sequence: TGTGCCAGCAGCTTAGGAGGCGACGAGACCCAGTACTTC.